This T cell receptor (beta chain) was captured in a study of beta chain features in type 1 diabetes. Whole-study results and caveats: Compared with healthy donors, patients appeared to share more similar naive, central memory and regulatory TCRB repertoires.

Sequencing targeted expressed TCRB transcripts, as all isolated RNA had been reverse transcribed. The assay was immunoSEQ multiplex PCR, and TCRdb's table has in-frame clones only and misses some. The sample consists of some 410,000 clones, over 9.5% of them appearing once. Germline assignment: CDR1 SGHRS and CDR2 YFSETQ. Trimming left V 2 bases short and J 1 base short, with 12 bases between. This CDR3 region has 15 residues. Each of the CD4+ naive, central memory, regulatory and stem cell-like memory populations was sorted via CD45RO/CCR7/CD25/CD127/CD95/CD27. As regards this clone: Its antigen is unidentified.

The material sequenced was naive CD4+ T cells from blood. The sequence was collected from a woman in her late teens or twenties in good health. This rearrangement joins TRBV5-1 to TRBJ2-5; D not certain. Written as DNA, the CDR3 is TGCGCCAGCAGCTTAGGCGATAGCCCCCAAGAGACCCAGTACTTC. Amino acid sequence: CASSLGDSPQETQYF.